One and the same sample provided the 10 T cell receptor beta chains below, sequenced in a study of blood T cell repertoires in COVID-19. The table came from immunoSEQ multiplex PCR; TCRdb's copy has only in-frame clones and leaves some out. This sample has a few hundred thousand clones; approximately 81% occur once, and the top ten carry about 3.6%. Specimen: peripheral blood. The origin of the receptors is a woman under 30 with acute or convalescent COVID-19.

The chain combines TRBV19 with TRBJ2-5, with D possibly TRBD1 on 6 matching bases. The CDR3 is 14 residues long. The germline CDR1 and CDR2 sequences are LNHDA and SQIVND (reference sequence). Deletions cut 4 bases from V and 5 bases from J, with 14 bases between. The CDR3 bases are TGTGCCAGTAGTACTTACAGGGAATTGGAGACCCAGTACTTC. Translation gives CASSTYRELETQYF.

The chain couples TRBV10-2 to TRBJ2-1, with 10 bases identical to TRBD2. This CDR3 spans 16 amino acids. Germline V gives CDR1 WSHSY, CDR2 SAAADI. V shed 2 bases and J 7 bases; nucleotides not matched to a gene: 8. CDR3 amino acids: CASSEVPSGSKNEQFF. In nucleotides, the CDR3 is TGCGCCAGCAGTGAGGTCCCTAGCGGGAGTAAAAATGAGCAGTTCTTC.

Worth noting for this clone: Other DNA sequences from this sample encode an identical CDR3 as well. CDR3 in amino acids: CASSLASGGQETQYF. CDR3 nucleotide sequence: TGTGCCAGCAGCTTAGCCAGCGGGGGACAAGAGACCCAGTACTTC. The chain joins TRBV7-6 to TRBJ2-5; 8 nucleotides align to TRBD2. Germline loops: CDR1 SGHVS, CDR2 FNYEAQ. The CDR3 runs 15 residues. The V and J ends lost 0 bases and 2 bases, in that order; junction bases with no gene match: 2.

This clone was detected only a few times. The chain joins TRBV30 to TRBJ1-2; D call uncertain. CDR1 and CDR2 (germline): GTSNPN, SVGIG (reference sequence). The CDR3 is 12 residues long. V shed 2 bases and J shed 4 bases, with 8 bases lying between them. The DNA of the CDR3 is TGTGCCTGGAGTCCGGGTACCTATGGCTACACCTTC. The encoded protein is CAWSPGTYGYTF.

The chain joins TRBV6-6 to TRBJ1-1, with D hard to call. CDR1 and CDR2 from the germline V gene are MNHNY and SVGAGI (reference sequence). The germline V and J ends were trimmed by 7 bases and 4 bases, with 16 bases remaining between them. This CDR3 contains 14 residues. In DNA, the CDR3 is TGTGCCAGCACCAATGGCGGCCCGGGCACTGAAGCTTTCTTT. Its translation is CASTNGGPGTEAFF.

This clone was recorded only once. In DNA form, the CDR3 reads TGTGCCAGCGGCCATACAGGGGGCTATGAGCAGTACTTC. As protein: CASGHTGGYEQYF. The chain couples TRBV12-3 or TRBV12-4 to TRBJ2-7; TRBD1 agrees at 9 bases. CDR3 size: 13 residues. Trimming cost V 8 bases and J 7 bases; bases outside gene matches: 9.

This rearrangement joins TRBV19 to TRBJ1-2, with a weak D call TRBD1 (5 bases). The CDR3 covers 13 residues. CDR1 is LNHDA and CDR2 is SQIVND in the germline V gene (reference sequence). V lost 4 bases and J lost 4, with 10 bases in between. The CDR3 bases are TGTGCCAGTAGTAGTGGGGGACTCTATGGCTACACCTTC. This translates into CASSSGGLYGYTF.

The V and J genes are TRBV5-8 and TRBJ1-3; weak D call: TRBD1 (5 bases). Trimming left V 5 bases short and J 8 bases short, with 17 bases between. Germline lookup yields CDR1 SGHTS and CDR2 YDEGEE. This CDR3 is built from 14 residues. This CDR3 reads CASSKPGEGYTIYF. The CDR3 bases are TGTGCCAGCAGTAAACCCGGGGAGGGGTACACCATATATTTT.

This clone has a handful of counts. V is TRBV5-4 and J is TRBJ2-7, with D maybe TRBD2 (5 bases). Deletions cut 0 bases from V and 0 bases from J, with 16 bases between. The CDR3 spans 17 residues. Germline loops: CDR1 SGHNT, CDR2 YYREEE (reference sequence). The CDR3 coding sequence is TGTGCCAGCAGCTTGGGCGGGTTGGGCCAAACCTCCTACGAGCAGTACTTC. Translated: CASSLGGLGQTSYEQYF.

The chain combines TRBV7-8 with TRBJ2-7; 13 bases map to TRBD2. CDR1 and CDR2 from the germline V gene are SGHVS and FQNEAQ. J lost 5 bases, V lost 1 base, and 2 bases had no gene match. CDR3 size: 15 residues. CDR3 protein: CASSLVGLAGHEQYF. CDR3 DNA sequence: TGTGCCAGCAGCTTAGTGGGACTAGCGGGACACGAGCAGTACTTC.